One and the same sample provided the 11 T cell receptor beta chains below, sequenced in a study of CD8+ T cells in alopecia areata. RNA was extracted and reverse transcribed into cDNA as the sequencing template. Repertoires were generated with immunoSEQ multiplex PCR, while TCRdb's copy carries only in-frame clones and drops some. The sample carries 110,000 to 150,000 clones, around 60% recorded once. This specimen consisted of CD4+ T cells sorted from blood, obtained at week 0. Receptors originate from a human donor with alopecia areata.

The chain has TRBV29-1 and TRBJ2-1; 11 bases match TRBD1. V trimming: 4 bases; J trimming: 8 bases; junction bases outside the gene matches: 7. The germline V gene has CDR1 SQVTM and CDR2 ANQGSEA. The CDR3 extends over 14 amino acids. CDR3 nucleotides: TGCAGCGTTGTCGGGACAGGGGGAGTAGATGAGCAGTTCTTC. Translation gives CSVVGTGGVDEQFF.

The V gene is TRBV4-2, the J gene TRBJ2-3, with 8 bases that match TRBD2. Germline CDR1 reads LGHNA; CDR2 reads YNFKEQ. V lost 0 bases to trimming and J lost 2 bases; unmatched junction nucleotides: 7. The CDR3 length is 17 residues. The CDR3 protein is CASSQEASGGHTDTQYF. Written as DNA, the CDR3 is TGTGCCAGCAGCCAAGAGGCCAGCGGGGGCCACACAGATACGCAGTATTTT.

The V gene is TRBV21-1, the J gene TRBJ2-5; the table calls TRBD2, which could not be checked here. TRBV21-1 is termed a pseudogene. This CDR3 spans 14 amino acids. The CDR3 loop reads CASSKAEAAETQYF. The CDR3 nucleotides read TGTGCCAGCAGCAAAGCCGAGGCAGCGGAGACCCAGTACTTC.

This clone turned up a few times. This chain joins TRBV7-2 and TRBJ2-7; 7 bases map to TRBD1. CDR1 is SGHTA, CDR2 FQGNSA, per germline. V gave up 5 bases and J gave up 7 bases; unmatched junction bases: 14. CDR3 length: 15 amino acids. The CDR3 loop reads CASSVRTGPSGEQYF. For the CDR3, the DNA is TGTGCCAGCAGCGTCCGGACAGGTCCCTCCGGGGAGCAGTACTTC.

The chain recombines TRBV29-1 with TRBJ2-1, with D tentatively TRBD2 (6 bases). The CDR3 is made up of 14 amino acids. CDR1 and CDR2 from the germline V gene are SQVTM and ANQGSEA. Trimming stripped 3 bases from V and 5 bases from J, with 14 bases between. CDR3 region: CSVDGYGGHNEQFF. The CDR3 DNA follows: TGCAGCGTTGACGGCTACGGGGGACACAATGAGCAGTTCTTC.

This chain joins TRBV5-6 and TRBJ1-2; maybe TRBD1 (6 bases). Looked up from germline, CDR1 is SGHDT and CDR2 is YYEEEE. Trimming took off 1 base at V and 8 bases at J, with 12 bases between the two ends. This CDR3 has 13 amino acids. CDR3 sequence (DNA): TGTGCCAGCAGCTTGCAGGGGACGGGCGGCTACACCTTC. Amino acid sequence: CASSLQGTGGYTF.

The chain recombines TRBV6-5 with TRBJ1-2, with D hard to call. The CDR3 runs to 13 residues. Trimming took 8 bases from V and 3 from J, leaving 13 bases between them. CDR1 and CDR2 from the germline V gene are MNHEY and SVGAGI. CDR3 residues: CASRPLGDYGYTF. CDR3 DNA: TGTGCCAGCCGCCCACTGGGCGACTATGGCTACACCTTC.

The chain couples TRBV9 to TRBJ2-6; no clear D. This CDR3 region has 15 residues. The germline V gene has CDR1 SGDLS and CDR2 YYNGEE. The germline V and J ends were trimmed by 2 bases and 0 bases, with 6 bases remaining between them. The chain's CDR3 is CASSVFSSGANVLTF. The CDR3 nucleotides read TGTGCCAGCAGCGTCTTCTCCTCTGGGGCCAACGTCCTGACTTTC.

The chain is built from TRBV30 and TRBJ1-6, with D unclear. This CDR3 has 14 amino acids. V was clipped by 3 bases and J by 7 bases, with 13 bases between them. Looked up from germline, CDR1 is GTSNPN and CDR2 is SVGIG (reference sequence). This CDR3 is CAWSRTDANSPLHF. For the CDR3, the DNA is TGTGCCTGGAGCCGGACGGATGCCAATTCACCCCTCCACTTT.

This sequence joins TRBV19 and TRBJ1-1; D ambiguous. CDR3 length: 14 residues. CDR1 and CDR2 from the germline V gene are LNHDA and SQIVND (reference sequence). The germline V and J ends were trimmed by 3 bases and 4 bases, with 12 bases remaining between them. CDR3 residues: CASSIGRERTEAFF. CDR3 DNA sequence: TGTGCCAGTAGTATCGGAAGGGAGCGCACTGAAGCTTTCTTT.

The chain has TRBV2 and TRBJ2-7, with 7 bases fitting TRBD2. With V trimmed by 7 bases and J by 1 base, 10 bases remained unmatched. Germline-derived CDR1 and CDR2 are SNHLY and FYNNEI. This CDR3 is built from 15 residues. CDR3 sequence reads: CASINGGTPSYEQYF. In nucleotides, the CDR3 is TGTGCCAGCATAAACGGGGGGACGCCTTCCTACGAGCAGTACTTC.